This T cell receptor beta chain was retrieved from a study of OX40 agonist ivuxolimab in advanced cancers. As for the study in general: Dose-escalation patients suffered from hepatocellular carcinoma, melanoma, renal cell or head and neck cancer. Study results and caveats: In general, CD8+ T cells held more expanded clones than CD4+ did, on average. Some patients without response likewise showed low normalized clonal expansion.

This CDR3 has 14 amino acids. V lost 0 bases to trimming and J lost 0 bases, with 6 bases between them. Germline V CDR1 and CDR2: SGHKS, YYEKEE (reference sequence). Assay used: immunoSEQ multiplex PCR; TCRdb lists only in-frame clones, some missing. The sample lists some 68,000 clones; approximately 90% were seen once. This clone was picked up one time. Its antigen is unknown. The source of this sequence is an adult with an advanced solid tumor such as melanoma, head and neck, liver or kidney cancer. This chain links TRBV5-5 with TRBJ2-5; D unresolved. The sequenced sample was CD4+ or CD8+ T cells sorted from blood, obtained in a trial of the OX40 agonist ivuxolimab. The CDR3 is CASSLVVYQETQYF. CDR3 DNA sequence: TGTGCCAGCAGCTTGGTTGTCTACCAAGAGACCCAGTACTTC.